The clone carrying this T cell receptor beta chain came up a few times. Its antigen is as yet unknown. The donors were all healthy and Caucasian. Template switching supplied a universal primer site; unique molecular identifiers were carried on the cDNA. TCRdb reprocessed the 5' RACE reads via MiXCR and lists one record per CDR3 protein. This table holds 1.5 million to 2 million distinct CDR3 sequences, less than 40% found once. This sample was taken from a study of identical twins. V was pared by 4 bases and J by 5 bases, with 13 bases between. The CDR3 length is 14 residues. CDR1 is SGHRS and CDR2 is YFSETQ in the germline V gene. Study outcomes and limitations: A lower insertion count was a feature of abundant cord blood beta clonotypes, with no such feature in memory repertoires.

This sequence joins TRBV5-1 and TRBJ1-5; a weak D match, TRBD1 (5 bases). The material sequenced was cord blood. This sequence originates from a newborn girl in good health. The CDR3: CASSEDTVDQPQHF. DNA for the CDR3: TGCGCCAGCAGCGAGGACACGGTCGATCAGCCCCAGCATTTT.